The 29 T cell receptor beta chains reported below all come from one sample, sequenced in a study of naive and memory T cell subsets. TCR cDNA received a 3' ligated oligonucleotide that carried a UMI. Four PCR rounds used nested alpha and beta constant region primers plus the SP2 primer. TCRdb itself ran the 5' RACE reads through MiXCR, one entry per CDR3 protein. The repertoire holds 45,000 to 55,000 distinct CDR3 sequences, roughly 4.7% seen once, with under 0.95% in the top ten. These receptors were taken from a female donor in good health.

The genes are TRBV2 and TRBJ2-3; 9 bases fit TRBD1. V dropped 6 bases and J dropped 0; count of bases not matched to a gene: 4. The germline gives CDR1 SNHLY, CDR2 FYNNEI. This CDR3 region has 15 residues. Written as DNA, the CDR3 is TGTGCCAGCAGGGAGGACAGGGGTAGCACAGATACGCAGTATTTT. Its translation is CASREDRGSTDTQYF.

There are many counts of this clonotype. The chain links TRBV5-1 to TRBJ2-1, with D possibly being TRBD1 (6 bases). Germline lookup yields CDR1 SGHRS and CDR2 YFSETQ. CDR3 size: 14 residues. Trimming pared 4 bases from V and 1 base from J, leaving 9 bases between. This CDR3 reads CASSPGQSYNEQFF. CDR3 coding DNA: TGCGCCAGCAGCCCCGGACAGTCCTACAATGAGCAGTTCTTC.

This clonotype was found many times. The chain combines TRBV28 with TRBJ2-7; TRBD1 matches at 8 bases. This CDR3 is 15 amino acids long. V trimming: 4 bases; J trimming: 6 bases; junction bases outside the gene matches: 11. Germline CDR1 and CDR2: MDHEN and SYDVKM. The CDR3 loop reads CASSSYGQGRGEQYF. The CDR3 DNA reads TGTGCCAGCAGTTCCTATGGACAGGGAAGGGGCGAGCAGTACTTC.

Many counts were recorded for this clonotype. The V and J genes are TRBV5-1 and TRBJ2-1, with a tentative D call TRBD1 (7 bases). The germline gives CDR1 SGHRS, CDR2 YFSETQ. This CDR3 has 15 residues. Trimming removed 4 bases from V and 4 bases from J, with 15 bases in between. The DNA of the CDR3 is TGCGCCAGCAGCGCGCAGGGGGGTTCTTACAATGAGCAGTTCTTC. It specifies CASSAQGGSYNEQFF.

This clonotype was detected many times. The chain has TRBV7-2 and TRBJ1-2, with D possibly matching TRBD1 (5 bases). V shed 5 bases and J shed 1 base, with 8 bases lying between them. Germline CDR1 SGHTA, CDR2 FQGNSA. There are 13 residues in the CDR3. CDR3 sequence: CASSTGLNYGYTF. In DNA form, the CDR3 reads TGTGCCAGCAGCACGGGACTTAACTATGGCTACACCTTC. The full variable domain, with the rest looked up from reference TRBV7-2 and TRBJ1-2, is GAGVSQSPSNKVTEKGKDVELRCDPISGHTALYWYRQSLGQGLEFLIYFQGNSAPDKSGLPSDRFSAERTGGSVSTLTIQRTQQEDSAVYLCASSTGLNYGYTFGSGTRLTVV.

This clonotype has a count of ten or more. The chain combines TRBV7-9 with TRBJ2-7, with 10 bases lining up with TRBD1. The J segment lost 0 bases and the V segment lost 4 bases, leaving 9 bases of the junction unmatched. The length of the CDR3 is 17 residues. CDR1 and CDR2 (germline): SEHNR, FQNEAQ (reference sequence). CDR3 sequence reads: CASSSPGQGSLSYEQYF. In DNA form, the CDR3 reads TGTGCCAGCAGCTCCCCGGGACAGGGGTCCCTCTCCTACGAGCAGTACTTC.

The table lists this clonotype with many counts. V gene TRBV7-8 combines with J gene TRBJ2-1, with 10 bases aligning to TRBD2. The CDR3 loop spans 16 amino acids. Germline V CDR1 and CDR2: SGHVS, FQNEAQ. V was pared by 1 base and J by 4 bases, with 4 bases of the junction left unmatched. Here the CDR3 reads CASSLGGLATYNEQFF. In DNA form, the CDR3 reads TGTGCCAGCAGCTTAGGGGGACTAGCGACTTACAATGAGCAGTTCTTC.

This clonotype has a count of ten or more. The J gene is TRBJ2-4, the V gene TRBV27; 9 bases match TRBD1. The germline gives CDR1 MNHEY, CDR2 SMNVEV (reference sequence). V trimming: 0 bases; J trimming: 13 bases; junction bases outside the gene matches: 4. CDR3 length equals 13 residues. Written as DNA, the CDR3 is TGTGCCAGCAGTTTATCGAACAGGGGGCTACAGTACTTC. Amino acid sequence: CASSLSNRGLQYF.

The chain is built from TRBV29-1 and TRBJ2-1; 8 bases align to TRBD2. CDR1 and CDR2 (germline): SQVTM, ANQGSEA. CDR3 length equals 15 residues. J lost 0 bases, V lost 7 bases, and 8 bases had no gene match. For the CDR3, the DNA is TGCAGCGGTGGACTAGCCCCTAGCTCCTACAATGAGCAGTTCTTC. Translating it yields CSGGLAPSSYNEQFF.

This chain uses TRBV7-6 with TRBJ2-7; D gene uncertain. This CDR3 is built from 13 residues. CDR1 SGHVS and CDR2 FNYEAQ come from the germline V gene. V was trimmed by 0 bases and J by 0 bases, leaving 3 bases between them. In nucleotides, the CDR3 is TGTGCCAGCAGCTTAGCGACCTCCTACGAGCAGTACTTC. This translates into CASSLATSYEQYF.

This clonotype has at least ten counts. V is TRBV15 and J is TRBJ1-3; the D gene is possibly TRBD1 (6 bases). The CDR3 covers 15 residues. Germline assignment: CDR1 LNHNV and CDR2 YYDKDF (reference sequence). The V gene lost 4 bases and the J gene lost 0 bases, with 10 bases spanning the gap. This CDR3 is CATSTGQSSGNTIYF. CDR3 nucleotides: TGTGCCACCAGCACAGGACAGTCCTCTGGAAACACCATATATTTT.

This clonotype was picked up many times. J is TRBJ2-1 and V is TRBV11-2; 8 bases align to TRBD2. The CDR3 spans 15 residues. In germline, CDR1 is SGHAT, CDR2 FQNNGV. The ends lost 4 bases at V and 8 bases at J; junction bases unmatched: 10. CDR3 DNA: TGTGCCAGCAGCTCGGGACTAGTGAAAAGGGATGAGCAGTTCTTC. As protein: CASSSGLVKRDEQFF.

This clonotype was seen repeatedly, ten times or more. V usage is TRBV7-2 and J usage is TRBJ2-7; TRBD2 aligns across 8 bases. The CDR3 sequence is 14 residues long. V gave up 3 bases and J gave up 6 bases; unmatched junction bases: 7. Germline loops: CDR1 SGHTA, CDR2 FQGNSA. The CDR3 sequence is CASSFGRAWAEQYF. The CDR3, as DNA: TGTGCCAGCAGCTTCGGGAGGGCGTGGGCCGAGCAGTACTTC.

This clonotype was recorded many times. The rearrangement joins TRBV19 to TRBJ2-2; D not resolved. Trimming cost V 5 bases and J 6 bases, with 10 bases left between them. CDR3 length: 13 amino acids. Germline CDR1 and CDR2: LNHDA and SQIVND (reference sequence). CDR3 loop: CASSGTGAGELFF. The CDR3 coding sequence is TGTGCCAGTAGTGGAACTGGAGCCGGGGAGCTGTTTTTT.

This clonotype appeared many times. The chain has TRBV2 and TRBJ1-5; D gene ambiguous. This CDR3 region has 13 residues. Germline CDR1 and CDR2: SNHLY and FYNNEI. The V end lost 8 bases, the J end lost 5 bases, and 13 bases lay between the germline ends. The CDR3 region is CASVSGMDQPQHF. Here the CDR3 DNA reads TGTGCCAGCGTATCGGGGATGGATCAGCCCCAGCATTTT.

This clonotype was counted ten times or more. The J gene is TRBJ2-5, the V gene TRBV28; D unclear. The V gene lost 3 bases and the J gene lost 2 bases, with 7 bases spanning the gap. Germline assignment: CDR1 MDHEN and CDR2 SYDVKM. The CDR3 extends over 13 amino acids. CDR3 sequence (DNA): TGTGCCAGCAGTTTTTTTGTACAAGAGACCCAGTACTTC. This encodes CASSFFVQETQYF.

The table lists this clonotype with many counts. V and J are TRBV6-2 or TRBV6-3 and TRBJ2-3; 10 bases are shared with TRBD1. J lost 4 bases, V lost 5 bases, and 3 bases had no gene match. Per the germline V gene, CDR1 is MNHEY and CDR2 is SVGEGT. CDR3 length: 14 amino acids. The CDR3 DNA reads TGTGCCAGCAGTCGACAGGGGGCTTCAGATACGCAGTATTTT. As protein: CASSRQGASDTQYF.

This clonotype was picked up many times. This chain joins TRBV29-1 and TRBJ2-1, with D possibly matching TRBD2 (5 bases). V lost 0 bases, J lost 7 bases, and 7 bases lay in between. The CDR3 is made up of 12 amino acids. Germline V gives CDR1 SQVTM, CDR2 ANQGSEA. CDR3 residues: CSVEERGNEQFF. In nucleotides, the CDR3 is TGCAGCGTTGAAGAACGCGGGAATGAGCAGTTCTTC.

This clonotype was seen at least ten times. The V and J genes are TRBV28 and TRBJ1-3; 7 bases map to TRBD1. The CDR3 has 16 amino acids. CDR1 MDHEN and CDR2 SYDVKM come from the germline V gene. After removal of 2 bases from V and 0 bases from J, the junction contained 4 bases not matched to a gene. CDR3 coding DNA: TGTGCCAGCAGTTTACCGGGACAGAGCTCTGGAAACACCATATATTTT. This gives the protein CASSLPGQSSGNTIYF.

This clonotype has a count of ten or more. This chain connects TRBV29-1 to TRBJ2-1, with 7 bases lining up with TRBD1. Germline CDR1 and CDR2: SQVTM and ANQGSEA. V shed 7 bases, J shed 0 bases, and the junction held 6 bases outside the gene matches. The CDR3 runs to 14 residues. CDR3 sequence reads: CSALGQTSYNEQFF. The DNA of the CDR3 is TGCAGCGCGCTGGGACAGACCTCCTACAATGAGCAGTTCTTC.

This clonotype has a handful of counts. The chain combines TRBV3-1 with TRBJ2-5, with D perhaps matching TRBD1 (5 bases). Deletions cut 1 base from V and 4 bases from J, with 13 bases between. This CDR3 is 15 amino acids long. CDR1 is LGHDT, CDR2 YNNKEL, per germline (reference sequence). This CDR3 is CASSQGVGAGETQYF. Here the CDR3 DNA reads TGTGCCAGCAGCCAAGGGGTAGGGGCCGGAGAGACCCAGTACTTC.

This clonotype was counted at least ten times. The chain employs TRBV18 and TRBJ2-7, with 7 bases matching TRBD1. Trimming took 3 bases from V and 3 from J; bases not matched to a gene: 5. The CDR3 totals 14 residues. CDR1 and CDR2 (germline): KGHSH, LQKENI. Here the CDR3 DNA reads TGTGCCAGCTCACCTCGGACAGGACTCTACGAGCAGTACTTC. Its protein product is CASSPRTGLYEQYF.

Ten or more counts support this clonotype. The chain couples TRBV20-1 to TRBJ2-3, with a weak D call TRBD2 (5 bases). In germline, CDR1 is DFQATT, CDR2 SNEGSKA (reference sequence). This CDR3 has 15 residues. V lost 3 bases and J 0 bases, leaving 13 bases between the germline ends. CDR3: CSARAPQRSTDTQYF. As DNA, the CDR3 is TGCAGTGCTAGGGCCCCCCAGCGGAGCACAGATACGCAGTATTTT.

The CDR3 loop reads CASSLGRLNEQYF. CDR3 coding DNA: TGCGCCAGCAGCTTGGGGAGGCTAAACGAGCAGTACTTC. The V gene is TRBV5-1, the J gene TRBJ2-7, with D possibly matching TRBD2 (5 bases). The CDR3 consists of 13 residues. V lost 0 bases, J lost 5 bases, and 9 bases lay in between. The germline gives CDR1 SGHRS, CDR2 YFSETQ.

This clonotype appeared many times. The gene calls are TRBV9 and TRBJ2-4; weak D call: TRBD1 (6 bases). Trimming left V 3 bases short and J 1 base short, with 14 bases between. Germline assignment: CDR1 SGDLS and CDR2 YYNGEE. CDR3 length: 16 amino acids. CDR3 residues: CASSATTGLAKNIQYF. The CDR3 nucleotides read TGTGCCAGCAGCGCAACGACAGGACTTGCCAAAAACATTCAGTACTTC.

This clonotype was seen at least ten times. This chain uses TRBV7-8 with TRBJ2-4, with 7 bases matching TRBD2. The CDR3 covers 18 residues. V lost 1 base to trimming and J lost 0 bases; unmatched junction nucleotides: 9. The germline V gene encodes CDR1 SGHVS and CDR2 FQNEAQ. The CDR3 bases are TGTGCCAGCAGCTTAGTAGTGGTCAGCGGGGTAGCCAAAAACATTCAGTACTTC. It encodes CASSLVVVSGVAKNIQYF. Variable domain in full (rest from reference TRBV7-8 and TRBJ2-4): GAGVSQSPRYKVAKRGQDVALRCDPISGHVSLFWYQQALGQGPEFLTYFQNEAQLDKSGLPSDRFFAERPEGSVSTLKIQRTQQEDSAVYLCASSLVVVSGVAKNIQYFGAGTRLSVL.

This clonotype was seen many times. The chain uses TRBV29-1 and TRBJ2-7; D is uncertain. This CDR3 has 14 amino acids. Germline V gene sequence: CDR1 SQVTM, CDR2 ANQGSEA. Trimming shortened V by 0 bases and J by 0 bases, and 9 bases separated the two germline ends. CDR3 amino acids: CSVEDPTSSYEQYF. CDR3 coding DNA: TGCAGCGTTGAAGATCCTACGAGCTCCTACGAGCAGTACTTC.

The chain combines TRBV6-5 with TRBJ2-5; 10 positions agree with TRBD2. This CDR3 has 13 amino acids. Trimming removed 6 bases from V and 5 bases from J; junction bases left unmatched: 3. Germline V gene lookup returns CDR1 MNHEY and CDR2 SVGAGI. This chain's CDR3 is CASRLSGRETQYF. The CDR3 DNA reads TGTGCCAGCAGGCTTAGCGGGAGGGAGACCCAGTACTTC.

This clonotype appeared many times. V usage is TRBV11-3 and J usage is TRBJ2-3; 10 positions match TRBD2. CDR1 is SGHNT, CDR2 YENEEA, per germline. V lost 3 bases to trimming and J lost 2 bases; unmatched junction nucleotides: 2. The CDR3 extends over 15 amino acids. In DNA form, the CDR3 reads TGTGCCAGCAGCTTGCTAGCGGGAGCCACAGATACGCAGTATTTT. This encodes CASSLLAGATDTQYF.